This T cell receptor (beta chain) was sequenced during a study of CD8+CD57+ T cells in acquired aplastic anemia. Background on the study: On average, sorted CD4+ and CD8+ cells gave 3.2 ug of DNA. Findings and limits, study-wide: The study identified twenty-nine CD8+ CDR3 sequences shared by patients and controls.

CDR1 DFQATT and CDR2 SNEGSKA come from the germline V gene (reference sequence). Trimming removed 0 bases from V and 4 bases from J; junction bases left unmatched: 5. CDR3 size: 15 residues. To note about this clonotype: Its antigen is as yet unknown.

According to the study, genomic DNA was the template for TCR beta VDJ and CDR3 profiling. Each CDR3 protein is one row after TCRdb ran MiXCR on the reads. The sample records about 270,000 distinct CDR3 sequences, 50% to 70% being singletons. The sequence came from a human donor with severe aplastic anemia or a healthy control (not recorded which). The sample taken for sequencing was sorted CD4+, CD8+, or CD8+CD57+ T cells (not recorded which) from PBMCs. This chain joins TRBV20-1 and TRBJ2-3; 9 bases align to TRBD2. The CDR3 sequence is CSAREGGGAADTQYF. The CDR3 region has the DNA TGCAGTGCTAGAGAAGGCGGGGGGGCAGCAGATACGCAGTATTTT.